Here is one T cell receptor (beta chain) with its context. This clonotype occurred many times. This receptor's antigen is unknown. Base qualities are not at hand, and no much larger clone is one base apart. The 35 to 40 donors, aged about 6 to 95 years, were systemically healthy Caucasian individuals from Russia. Each donor gave ten milliliters of peripheral blood, collected into EDTA-treated Vacutainer tubes. Ficoll-Paque density-gradient centrifugation was used to isolate PBMCs, with at least 6 million per sample. Trizol reagent was used to extract total RNA from the PBMCs, yielding at least 5 micrograms per sample. For every donor, flow cytometry on a PBMC aliquot measured the percentage of naive CD45RAhigh/CD27high T cells. The data stem from a study of blood T cells in healthy people across ages (dated by TCRdb to between 2014 and 2016). Broadly, across the study: In model experiments, roughly one uniquely barcoded TCR beta cDNA molecule per two T cells was captured by template switching. The donors were split into four age groups: young (average around 15 years), middle-aged (39), aged (about 56) and long-lived (roughly 86). Age-related changes in TCR beta repertoire diversity were measured in the study by deep sequencing normalized with unique cDNA molecular identifiers. The study analyzed two additional independent replicas of 1 million unique cDNA reads from the same blood draw for two donors, one aged 18 to 29 and one aged 80 or older. Donors of different ages were randomly distributed across sequencing lanes to avoid experimental bias.

Library construction relied on 5' RACE. TCRdb records Illumina HiSeq 2500 as the sequencer. A second about 7 to 11 cycle PCR used a sample-barcoded 5' primer and a J-beta primer mix. A template-switch 5' adaptor carrying 12 random nucleotides introduced a unique molecular identifier onto each TCR beta cDNA molecule. Each sample yielded at least 2.5 million CDR3-containing paired-end reads. The Mint cDNA synthesis kit, primed by a TRBC-specific oligonucleotide, was used to synthesize first-strand cDNA from all RNA. Following uracil-DNA glycosylase treatment, a first 18-cycle PCR with universal primers M1SS and BC2_uni_R was performed on all cDNA. On the authors' methods: For normalization, 1 million high-quality reads were randomly selected from each sample, with every read carrying a distinct molecular identifier. Instead of being binned into consensus sequences, reads with shared molecular identifiers were discarded. MiTCR, run with a Q25 quality threshold and the strictest error-elimination algorithm, handled CDR3 identification, clonotype clustering and error correction. Lower-bound total TCR beta diversity was estimated with a nonparametric unseen species model using Euler transformation. TCRdb reran the public reads through fastp at Q25 and MiXCR, keeping productive beta chains. When rows share a CDR3 protein, they turn into one entry using the most common DNA and genes. Clone size and V and J calls follow TCRdb, not the original study. Here the sample has 1.5 million to 2 million distinct CDR3 sequences; about 50% occur a single time. Over 2% of the sample belongs to the ten largest clones.

Spanning cysteine to phenylalanine, the CDR3 consists of 14 amino acids. Only the CDR3 part of the read is kept: 42 bases, read in frame from the first base. From a lookup of the germline V gene, CDR1 and CDR2 are MDHEN and SYDVKM. The germline V end is reduced by 6 bases and the J end by 2 bases; junction bases left unmatched: 4. The study at large found these results: Because the CMV infection status of the donors was unknown, age-related changes in expanded clonotypes may potentially have been confounded. Conclusive comparison of naive and antigen-experienced compartments was prevented by the profiling of bulk unsorted PBMCs. There was a strong correlation between observed TCR beta diversity and the percentage of naive T cells measured by flow cytometry. As age increased, observed TCR beta diversity per million T cells dropped in a roughly linear way, and a significant reduction was already evident by age 40. Estimates of total diversity based on one million sequenced T cells were regarded as lower bounds and as underestimates. Compared with the aged group, the long-lived group had more naive CD4+ T cells, fewer expanded clones and increased TCR diversity, suggesting age selection.

Sequencing used blood. This receptor was identified in a woman in her forties in good health. The chain was built from TRBV28 and TRBJ2-3, and TRBD1 matches 8 of the central bases. The nucleotides are TGTGCCAGCAGCTTGACAGGGGTCACAGATACGCAGTATTTT. It translates to CASSLTGVTDTQYF.